This T cell receptor (beta chain) was identified during a study of CD8+ T cells in alopecia areata. Across the whole study: The authors scored treated patients' severity by affected scalp percentage. The study's findings and limits: An increase in clonality over normal scalp was evident in lesional scalp, especially alopecia totalis/universalis.

Reverse transcribed after extraction, RNA yielded cDNA as the sequencing template. Assay used: immunoSEQ multiplex PCR; TCRdb lists only in-frame clones, some missing. Here the sample spans approximately 170,000 clones, 45% to 65% being singletons. With respect to this clone: Its antigen is unidentified.

Treatment given: oral pan-JAK inhibitor, 5-10 mg twice daily. The receptor's source is a human donor with alopecia areata. Here the sequenced sample was CD4+ T cells sorted from blood, taken at week 4, from a patient treated with tofacitinib.

CDR3 sequence: CASSHLTGDNEQYF. CDR3 sequence (DNA): TGCGCCAGCAGCCACCTGACAGGGGACAACGAGCAGTACTTC. The chain joins TRBV4-1 to TRBJ2-7; 8 nucleotides align to TRBD1. CDR3 length equals 14 residues. Germline V gives CDR1 MGHRA, CDR2 YSYEKL. V lost 3 bases, J lost 5 bases, and 6 bases stayed unmatched.